The source of this T cell receptor beta chain is a study of blood T cell repertoires in COVID-19. Study-wide background: Sites across the United States, Italy and Spain contributed samples from acute and convalescent COVID-19.

The CDR3 runs 12 residues. Trimming took 4 bases from V and 6 from J, leaving 12 bases between them. Germline V gene data show CDR1 as SQVTM and CDR2 as ANQGSEA. Some clones are missing from TCRdb's copy, which holds only in-frame ones; the method was immunoSEQ multiplex PCR. The sample consists of under 150,000 clones, over 75% of them appearing once. Cohort assignment relied on participant-reported clinical history. The sequence came from a man aged 50 or older in a cohort exposed to, infected with or recovered from COVID-19 (not recorded which). Source material: PBMCs or T cells enriched from blood (not recorded which). V is TRBV29-1 and J is TRBJ1-1; D ambiguous. The CDR3 bases are TGCAGCGTTGTGTACGGTACTTCTGAAGCTTTCTTT. Translated: CSVVYGTSEAFF.